These T cell receptor beta chains were read from a single sample in a study of blood T cell repertoires in COVID-19. TCRdb's table, derived via immunoSEQ multiplex PCR, lists solely in-frame clones and lacks some. This sample has roughly 100,000 clones, with more than 80% found just once. Specimen: peripheral blood. The receptors shown here come from a human donor in a cohort sampled during active COVID-19. The CDR3 runs from the conserved cysteine through the conserved F or W. The D gene is left open where the match is weak. Not every row has a clone size; where given, it reads once, few, many or a size class.

TRBV3-1/TRBV3-2	TRBD1	-	TRBJ1-3	CASSQVIVTGAIGNLAGNTIYF	TGTGCCAGCAGCCAAGTGATAGTGACAGGGGCCATTGGTAACCTAGCTGGAAACACCATATATTTT
TRBV2	-	-	TRBJ1-2	CASSETRSNYGYTF	TGTGCCAGCAGTGAAACACGATCTAACTATGGCTACACCTTC
TRBV5-1	-	-	TRBJ2-7	CASSLLPSIGGRNSYEQYF	TGCGCCAGCAGCTTGTTACCGTCCATCGGGGGTAGGAACTCCTACGAGCAGTACTTC
TRBV7-9	-	-	TRBJ1-3	CASSLVSGNTIYF	TGTGCCAGCAGCTTAGTCTCCGGAAACACCATATATTTT
TRBV5-1	-	-	TRBJ1-2	CASSWDKINYGYTF	TGCGCCAGCAGCTGGGACAAGATTAACTATGGCTACACCTTC
TRBV11-3	TRBD1	-	TRBJ2-3	CASSFLQGADTQYF	TGTGCCAGCAGCTTCTTACAGGGGGCAGATACGCAGTATTTT
TRBV25-1	-	-	TRBJ2-4	CASSTRTEGNIQYF	TGTGCCAGCAGTACCCGGACAGAAGGGAACATTCAGTACTTC
TRBV15	-	-	TRBJ1-4	CATSRGTANEKLFF	TGTGCCACCAGCAGGGGGACTGCTAATGAAAAACTGTTTTTT
TRBV4-1	TRBD1	-	TRBJ2-7	CASSRPGQAYEQYF	TGCGCCAGCAGCCGCCCGGGACAGGCCTACGAGCAGTACTTC
TRBV7-9	-	many	TRBJ2-2	CASSYDSYGELFF	TGTGCCAGCAGCTACGACTCGTACGGGGAGCTGTTTTTT
TRBV7-2	-	-	TRBJ2-2	CASSSKPGQRTGELFF	TGTGCCAGCAGCTCAAAGCCCGGACAGCGCACCGGGGAGCTGTTTTTT
TRBV12-3/TRBV12-4	-	-	TRBJ1-1	CASSLRGYTEAFF	TGTGCCAGCAGTTTACGGGGGTACACTGAAGCTTTCTTT
TRBV27	TRBD2	-	TRBJ2-3	CASREGRRTDTQYF	TGTGCCAGTAGGGAGGGGCGGCGCACAGATACGCAGTATTTT
TRBV14	-	-	TRBJ1-1	CASSQEGGARNTEAFF	TGTGCCAGCAGCCAAGAGGGGGGGGCCCGGAACACTGAAGCTTTCTTT
TRBV3-1/TRBV3-2	-	-	TRBJ1-3	CASSQGRRLTIYF	TGTGCCAGCAGCCAAGGTCGGCGGCTCACCATATATTTT
TRBV12-5	TRBD1	once	TRBJ1-1	CASGSSSGPRGHAFF	TGTGCTAGTGGTTCCTCCTCAGGACCCAGGGGGCATGCTTTCTTT
TRBV6-5	TRBD1	-	TRBJ1-2	CASSGLPGQGVGYTF	TGTGCCAGCAGCGGTCTACCGGGACAGGGTGTTGGCTACACCTTC
TRBV27	TRBD2	-	TRBJ2-1	CASSFTAGGYNEQFF	TGTGCCAGCAGTTTTACGGCGGGGGGTTACAATGAGCAGTTCTTC
TRBV14	-	few	TRBJ1-2	CASSGRGALGYTF	TGTGCCAGCAGCGGCCGGGGGGCGTTGGGCTACACCTTC
TRBV13	TRBD1	once	TRBJ1-2	CASSPIDRGNYGYTF	TGTGCCAGCAGCCCAATCGACAGGGGAAACTATGGCTACACCTTC
TRBV11-2	TRBD2	-	TRBJ2-3	CASSLLAGESTDTQYF	TGTGCCAGCAGCTTACTGGCGGGGGAGAGCACAGATACGCAGTATTTT
TRBV10-3	-	-	TRBJ1-3	CAISPGLLSGNTIYF	TGTGCCATCAGCCCAGGTTTGCTCTCTGGAAACACCATATATTTT
TRBV27	TRBD2	-	TRBJ2-7	CASRDSGGTYEQYF	TGTGCCAGCAGAGATAGCGGGGGAACCTACGAGCAGTACTTC
TRBV6-2/TRBV6-3	TRBD1	-	TRBJ1-5	CASSYRTGVHQPQHF	TGTGCCAGCAGTTACCGGACAGGGGTACATCAGCCCCAGCATTTT
TRBV5-5	-	-	TRBJ1-2	CASSLAGGWRDGYTF	TGTGCCAGCAGCTTGGCTGGGGGATGGAGGGATGGCTACACCTTC
TRBV10-3	TRBD2	-	TRBJ2-7	CAITEAGGSSYEQYF	TGTGCCATCACCGAAGCGGGGGGGTCCTCCTACGAGCAGTACTTC
TRBV13	-	-	TRBJ1-3	CASSLGGLSSGNTIYF	TGTGCCAGCAGCTTAGGCGGGTTAAGCTCTGGAAACACCATATATTTT
TRBV29-1	-	once	TRBJ1-4	CSAARGETEKLFF	TGCAGCGCAGCCAGGGGTGAAACTGAAAAACTGTTTTTT
TRBV19	TRBD1	-	TRBJ2-6	CASSGTGAAGANVLTF	TGTGCCAGTAGCGGGACAGGGGCTGCTGGGGCCAACGTCCTGACTTTC
TRBV18	TRBD1	-	TRBJ1-1	CASSRDRVATEAFF	TGTGCCAGCTCACGGGACAGGGTCGCGACTGAAGCTTTCTTT
TRBV12-5	TRBD2	-	TRBJ2-2	CASGLPGLAGFGELFF	TGTGCTAGTGGTTTGCCGGGACTAGCGGGGTTCGGGGAGCTGTTTTTT
TRBV14	TRBD2	-	TRBJ2-3	CASSPTSGITQYF	TGTGCCAGCAGCCCTACTAGCGGTATAACGCAGTATTTT
TRBV7-2	-	-	TRBJ2-3	CASSLGGGADTQYF	TGTGCCAGCAGCCTGGGGGGTGGGGCAGATACGCAGTATTTT
TRBV27	-	-	TRBJ1-2	CASSSGDYGYTF	TGTGCCAGCAGTTCCGGAGACTATGGCTACACCTTC
TRBV6-1	-	once	TRBJ1-5	CASSEGASSQPQHF	TGTGCCAGCAGTGAGGGGGCTAGCAGTCAGCCCCAGCATTTT
TRBV19	TRBD1	-	TRBJ1-5	CASIRRGGAGQPQHF	TGTGCCAGTATACGCCGAGGGGGCGCGGGTCAGCCCCAGCATTTT
TRBV9	-	-	TRBJ2-3	CASSPNVGLTDTQYF	TGTGCCAGCAGCCCGAACGTGGGACTCACAGATACGCAGTATTTT
TRBV24-1	-	-	TRBJ2-2	CATGQITGELFF	TGTGCCACCGGGCAGATCACCGGGGAGCTGTTTTTT
TRBV2	TRBD1	-	TRBJ2-5	CASSAGTGGSETQYF	TGTGCCAGCAGCGCAGGGACAGGGGGATCAGAGACCCAGTACTTC